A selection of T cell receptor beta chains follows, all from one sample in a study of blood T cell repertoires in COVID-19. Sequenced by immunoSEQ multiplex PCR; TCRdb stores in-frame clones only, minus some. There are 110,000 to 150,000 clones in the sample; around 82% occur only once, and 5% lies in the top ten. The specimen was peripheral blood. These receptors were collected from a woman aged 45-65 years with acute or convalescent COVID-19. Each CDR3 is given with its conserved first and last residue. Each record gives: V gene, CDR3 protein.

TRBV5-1	CASSLLRGGTYEQYF
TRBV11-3	CASSLVASGGASTQYF
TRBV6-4	CASSEEGHPGNTIYF
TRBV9	CASSERGSGEQYF
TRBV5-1	CASSPYLAGGDTQYF
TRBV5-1	CASRQGIEPLHF
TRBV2	CASIDAGKANEQFF
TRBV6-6	CASTTGGEQYF
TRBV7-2	CASSPGMRTGTNYGYTF
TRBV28	CASSPGTAVYGYTF
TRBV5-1	CASSFDSTANYGYTF
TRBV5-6	CASRVQGSGNTIYF
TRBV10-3	CAIGQDLNSPLHF
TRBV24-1	CATSDETSGLSYTF
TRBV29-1	CSVEGHGGYGYTF
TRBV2	CASSGDSLGYTF
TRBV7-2	CASSLRLFGLDGYTF
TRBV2	CASRAYLPGVGNQPQHF
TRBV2	CASSVRQGGTDTQYF
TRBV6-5	CAAIEGRGRDTEAFF
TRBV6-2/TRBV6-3	CASSGSGYEQFF
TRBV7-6	CASSLATSGGHYSYEQYF
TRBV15	CATSRGGDNEQFF
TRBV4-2	CASSQVDFGRGGGNEQFF
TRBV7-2	CASQPMRGTVETQYF
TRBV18	CASSQENDQPQHF
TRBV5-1	CASSEDSPPAYEQYF
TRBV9	CASSPHTGTGGNYGYTF
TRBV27	CARLTGNWSYEQYF
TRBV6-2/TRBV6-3	CASSYGGQRTEAFF
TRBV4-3	CASSQDSGFVGTF
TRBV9	CASSVVPGSPPNEQFF
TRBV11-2	CASSSSGDFTGELFF
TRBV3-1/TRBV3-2	CASSQEEWRGPLHF
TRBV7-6	CASSSSGGGVITEAFF
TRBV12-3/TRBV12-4	CASSIGQGDGYTF
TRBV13	CASSPPWRDGTEAFF
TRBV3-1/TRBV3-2	CASSQTKKGYYEQYF
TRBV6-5	CASRLGTAYGYTF
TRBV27	CASSLYGELFF
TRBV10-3	CAISDTGLVYGYTF
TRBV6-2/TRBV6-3	CASSGGQSESNEQFF
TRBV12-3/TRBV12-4	CASRGGASETQYF
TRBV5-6	CASSHAGSTEAFF
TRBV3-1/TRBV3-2	CASRQGGFTGELFF
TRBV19	CASSIGRGQPQHF
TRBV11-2	CASSLDVYNEQFF
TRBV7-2	CASRSSTDTQYF